This TCR beta chain stems from a study of shared clonotypes between healthy human individuals. V was shortened by 5 bases and J by 2 bases, with 9 bases between the two germline ends. Germline values: CDR1 MNHNS, CDR2 SASEGT. The CDR3 extends over 13 amino acids. Profiled with immunoSEQ multiplex PCR; TCRdb holds only in-frame clones, not every one. The table includes about 380,000 clones, 90% to 97% detected once. The sequencing input was memory CD8+ T cells sorted from blood. Stated subset: CD45RO+ cells pooled with CCR7-negative TemRA cells. This receptor was identified in a man aged 30-40 years in good health. This sequence joins TRBV6-1 and TRBJ2-5; TRBD1 or TRBD2 may be the D gene (5 bases each). The CDR3 spells CASSRGPQETQYF. CDR3 bases: TGTGCCAGCAGTAGGGGACCGCAAGAGACCCAGTACTTC.